A selection of T cell receptor beta chains follows, all from one sample in a study of blood T cell repertoires in COVID-19. Method: immunoSEQ multiplex PCR; TCRdb's copy keeps in-frame clones and lacks some. The repertoire holds about 170,000 clones, with around 80% as singletons. The sample consisted of PBMCs or T cells enriched from blood (not recorded which). The receptors come from a woman in her seventies in a cohort exposed to, infected with or recovered from COVID-19 (not recorded which). CDR3s include the opening cysteine and the closing phenylalanine or tryptophan. A D gene is named only where the DNA matches it firmly.

d_call,j_call,v_call,cdr3_nt,cdr3_aa
.,TRBJ1-2,TRBV4-3,TGCGCCAGCAGCCAGCAGAATAACTATGGCTACACCTTC,CASSQQNNYGYTF
TRBD1,TRBJ1-2,TRBV24-1,TGTGCCACCAGTGACCCAACGACAGGGGGAATCGGCTACACCTTC,CATSDPTTGGIGYTF
.,TRBJ2-1,TRBV7-3,TGTGCCAGCAGCTTAAGGGCGGGTAGGTCCAATGAGCAGTTCTTC,CASSLRAGRSNEQFF
.,TRBJ1-3,TRBV19,TGTGCCAGTAACCCAGGGCTGTCGGCTGGAAACACCATATATTTT,CASNPGLSAGNTIYF
.,TRBJ2-7,TRBV20-1,TGCAGTGCTAGAGATGGCAGCGAGCAGTACTTC,CSARDGSEQYF
.,TRBJ2-1,TRBV10-1,TGCGCCAGCAGTAGGAGGAACGACTACAATGAGCAGTTCTTC,CASSRRNDYNEQFF
.,TRBJ1-3,TRBV12-3/TRBV12-4,TGTGCCAGCAGTTTTAGGGGCACCATATATTTT,CASSFRGTIYF
.,TRBJ1-6,TRBV5-4,TGTGCCAGCAGCTTGGACGCGGGCTACCATTCACCCCTCCACTTT,CASSLDAGYHSPLHF
TRBD1,TRBJ2-3,TRBV7-9,TGTGCCAGCAGAGACGGACAGGGTTTGAGCACAGATACGCAGTATTTT,CASRDGQGLSTDTQYF
.,TRBJ2-4,TRBV7-9,TGTGCCAGCAGCTTCGGCCATGCGGTAGACATTCAGTACTTC,CASSFGHAVDIQYF
.,TRBJ2-3,TRBV19,TGTGCCAGTAGTATAGCGGCGGGAAGGACAGATACGCAGTATTTT,CASSIAAGRTDTQYF
TRBD1,TRBJ1-1,TRBV12-5,TGTGCTAGTGGTTTGGTGTTCTCGACAGGGGGGTTAAACACTGAAGCTTTCTTT,CASGLVFSTGGLNTEAFF
.,TRBJ2-7,TRBV12-3/TRBV12-4,TGTGCCAGCAGCAGGGACACCTACGAGCAGTACTTC,CASSRDTYEQYF
.,TRBJ1-1,TRBV7-2,TGTGCCAGCAGCTCACCGGGGGGGGCTGAAGCTTTCTTT,CASSSPGGAEAFF
.,TRBJ2-4,TRBV2,TGTGCCAGCAGTGAAAGAGGGCCCGAAAACATTCAGTACTTC,CASSERGPENIQYF
.,TRBJ2-1,TRBV20-1,TGCAGTGCTAGTCCAAGGGCAGCGGGCTCCTACAATGAGCAGTTCTTC,CSASPRAAGSYNEQFF
.,TRBJ2-1,TRBV6-4,TGTGCCAGCACTCCGCGTCTTAAACTAGCAAAGGATGAGCAGTTCTTC,CASTPRLKLAKDEQFF
TRBD2,TRBJ2-2,TRBV5-5,TGTGCCAGCAGCTTAGGACTAGCGGGAGGGCCCGGCAGGACCGGGGAGCTGTTTTTT,CASSLGLAGGPGRTGELFF
.,TRBJ1-5,TRBV19,TGTGCCAGTAGTATAGGCAGATATCAGCCCCAGCATTTT,CASSIGRYQPQHF
.,TRBJ1-3,TRBV5-1,TGCGCCAGCAGCCCCTCGGGGGTAGAGGCTGGAAACACCATATATTTT,CASSPSGVEAGNTIYF
TRBD1,TRBJ1-5,TRBV6-2/TRBV6-3,TGTGCCAGCAGTTCTCGGCCAGGGACAGCCCGTGGGCAGCCCCAGCATTTT,CASSSRPGTARGQPQHF
TRBD2,TRBJ2-7,TRBV7-9,TGTGCCAGCAGCTTAGGCTTAGGGGAGGGTGACGAGCAGTACTTC,CASSLGLGEGDEQYF